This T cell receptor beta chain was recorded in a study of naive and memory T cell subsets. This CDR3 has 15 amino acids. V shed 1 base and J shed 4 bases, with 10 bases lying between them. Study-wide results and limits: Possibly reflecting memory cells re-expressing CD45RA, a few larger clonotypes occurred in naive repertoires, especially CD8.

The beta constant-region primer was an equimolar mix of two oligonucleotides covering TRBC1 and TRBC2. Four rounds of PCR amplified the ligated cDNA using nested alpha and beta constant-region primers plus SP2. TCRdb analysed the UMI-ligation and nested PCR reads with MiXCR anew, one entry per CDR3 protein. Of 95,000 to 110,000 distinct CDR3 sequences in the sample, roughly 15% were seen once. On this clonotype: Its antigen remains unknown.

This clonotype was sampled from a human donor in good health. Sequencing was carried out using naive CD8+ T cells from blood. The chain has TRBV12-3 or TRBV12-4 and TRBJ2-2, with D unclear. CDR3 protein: CASSLEVWGTGELFF. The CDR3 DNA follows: TGTGCCAGCAGTTTAGAGGTTTGGGGCACCGGGGAGCTGTTTTTT.